Following are 24 T cell receptor beta chains from one sample sequenced in a study of blood T cell repertoires in COVID-19. TCRdb keeps only in-frame clones here, not all; method: immunoSEQ multiplex PCR. The sample records 250,000 to 300,000 clones, around 83% being singletons. Material for sequencing was peripheral blood. The receptors were gathered from a man older than 75 with acute or convalescent COVID-19.

The chain joins TRBV7-9 to TRBJ1-1; possible D gene TRBD1, 5 bases. V was pared by 1 base and J by 11 bases, with 11 bases between. CDR1 and CDR2 from the germline V gene are SEHNR and FQNEAQ (reference sequence). The length of the CDR3 is 12 residues. In DNA form, the CDR3 reads TGTGCCAGCAGCTTAGGACAGCTGACTGCTTTCTTT. As protein: CASSLGQLTAFF.

Points on this clone: Other DNA sequences in this sample translate to the same CDR3. The chain combines TRBV6-1 with TRBJ2-7; 12 nucleotides line up with TRBD2. Germline trimming cut 3 bases from V and 1 base from J; bases unmatched to any gene: 1. Germline V gene lookup returns CDR1 MNHNS and CDR2 SASEGT. The CDR3 sequence is 15 residues long. The CDR3 nucleotides read TGTGCCAGCAGTGAGGGGACTAGCGGGTCCTACGAGCAGTACTTC. The encoded protein is CASSEGTSGSYEQYF.

The chain joins TRBV6-1 to TRBJ1-6; no definite D call. Trimming shortened V by 0 bases and J by 5 bases, and 8 bases separated the two germline ends. CDR1 is MNHNS and CDR2 is SASEGT in the germline V gene. The length of the CDR3 is 15 residues. The CDR3 bases are TGTGCCAGCAGTGAAGCAAGGCAGGATAATTCACCCCTCCACTTT. It translates to CASSEARQDNSPLHF.

In its sample, this clone was seen once. The CDR3: CASSFAGDNQPQHF. DNA of the CDR3: TGTGCCAGCAGCTTTGCAGGGGACAATCAGCCCCAGCATTTT. The J gene is TRBJ1-5, the V gene TRBV11-1; tentative D call: TRBD1 (6 bases). Trimming shortened V by 3 bases and J by 3 bases, and 9 bases separated the two germline ends. Germline V gene lookup returns CDR1 SGHAT and CDR2 FQDESV (reference sequence). The CDR3 spans 14 residues.

This clone appeared a single time. The V and J genes are TRBV10-3 and TRBJ2-5, with D maybe TRBD1 (5 bases). CDR3 length: 14 amino acids. Between the trimmed V and J ends, which lost 3 bases and 1 base, there was a span of 9 bases. The germline gives CDR1 ENHRY, CDR2 SYGVKD. The CDR3 DNA sequence: TGTGCCATCAGTGAAAGACAGCTCCAAGAGACCCAGTACTTC. Encoded protein: CAISERQLQETQYF.

The V gene is TRBV10-3, the J gene TRBJ1-5; possibly TRBD1 for D (6 bases). The V end lost 5 bases, the J end lost 4 bases, and 9 bases lay between the germline ends. This CDR3 is 13 amino acids long. Germline assignment: CDR1 ENHRY and CDR2 SYGVKD. CDR3 nucleotide sequence: TGTGCCATCAGTTCTACAGGGAATCAGCCCCAGCATTTT. It encodes CAISSTGNQPQHF.

The rearrangement joins TRBV9 to TRBJ2-1; perhaps TRBD2 as D (5 bases). The V gene lost 3 bases and the J gene lost 0 bases, with 13 bases spanning the gap. The CDR3 consists of 16 residues. Looked up from germline, CDR1 is SGDLS and CDR2 is YYNGEE. CDR3 nucleotide sequence: TGTGCCAGCAGCGCCCATAGCGAGAGCTCCTACAATGAGCAGTTCTTC. Translating gives CASSAHSESSYNEQFF.

The V call is TRBV5-4, the J call TRBJ1-2, with D perhaps TRBD1 (5 bases). V dropped 1 base and J dropped 6 bases, with 22 bases sitting between them. CDR1 is SGHNT and CDR2 is YYREEE in the germline V gene (reference sequence). This CDR3 comprises 17 residues. The CDR3 is CASSLFYIPASGNGYTF. The CDR3 DNA is TGTGCCAGCAGCTTGTTTTATATTCCGGCGTCAGGGAATGGCTACACCTTC.

The genes are TRBV5-1 and TRBJ2-5; 9 nucleotides agree with TRBD1. Unmatched junction bases numbered 7, after V lost 3 bases and J lost 4 bases. This CDR3 region has 15 residues. Germline CDR1 SGHRS, CDR2 YFSETQ. The CDR3 nucleotides read TGCGCCAGCAGCTGGTACAGGGGGCTAGGAGAGACCCAGTACTTC. Its translation is CASSWYRGLGETQYF.

V and J are TRBV19 and TRBJ2-3; 7 nucleotides line up with TRBD2. The CDR3 covers 16 residues. Germline lookup yields CDR1 LNHDA and CDR2 SQIVND (reference sequence). Trimming took 1 base from V and 4 from J; bases not matched to a gene: 8. The CDR3 DNA reads as TGTGCCAGTAGTATAGTAGGGCGGGAGTCGGCAGATACGCAGTATTTT. Translating it yields CASSIVGRESADTQYF.

This clone showed up just a few times. The chain combines TRBV7-9 with TRBJ2-7; 7 bases match TRBD1. V lost 5 bases, J lost 2 bases, and 18 bases stayed unmatched. Germline V gene sequence: CDR1 SEHNR, CDR2 FQNEAQ (reference sequence). There are 18 residues in the CDR3. CDR3 in DNA: TGTGCCAGCAGCCCCTTTGGTCGGACAGGCAAGTCCCCCTACGAGCAGTACTTC. Its translation: CASSPFGRTGKSPYEQYF.

CDR3 sequence: CASTSGWINIQYF. The CDR3, as DNA: TGTGCCAGCACCTCAGGGTGGATAAACATTCAGTACTTC. V is TRBV28 and J is TRBJ2-4, with a possible D match to TRBD1 (5 bases). This CDR3 has 13 residues. The germline V and J ends were trimmed by 7 bases and 6 bases, with 13 bases remaining between them. CDR1 and CDR2 from the germline V gene are MDHEN and SYDVKM. The complete variable domain, with remaining parts taken from reference TRBV28 and TRBJ2-4, reads DVKVTQSSRYLVKRTGEKVFLECVQDMDHENMFWYRQDPGLGLRLIYFSYDVKMKEKGDIPEGYSVSREKKERFSLILESASTNQTSMYLCASTSGWINIQYFGAGTRLSVL.

The rearrangement uses TRBV29-1 and TRBJ2-1, with D possibly matching TRBD2 (6 bases). Germline V gives CDR1 SQVTM, CDR2 ANQGSEA. V dropped 7 bases and J dropped 4 bases, with 14 bases sitting between them. The CDR3 covers 13 residues. As DNA, the CDR3 is TGCAGCGCCGCGGGGAACTTATACAATGAGCAGTTCTTC. It yields the protein CSAAGNLYNEQFF.

The chain uses TRBV3-1 (or the pseudogene TRBV3-2) and TRBJ1-1; no clear D. The CDR3 runs to 14 residues. In germline, CDR1 is LGHDT, CDR2 YNNKEL (reference sequence). Trimming stripped 4 bases from V and 0 bases from J, with 9 bases between. For the CDR3, the DNA is TGTGCCAGCAGCCGAAGAGACATGAACACTGAAGCTTTCTTT. Translated: CASSRRDMNTEAFF.

This clone occurred once. The rearrangement links TRBV18 to TRBJ1-1; the D gene is possibly TRBD1 (6 bases). V was shortened by 2 bases and J by 1 base, with 11 bases between the two germline ends. The CDR3 loop spans 15 amino acids. Germline V lookup: CDR1 KGHSH, CDR2 LQKENI. CDR3 region: CASSPTLTGNTEAFF. Written as DNA, the CDR3 is TGTGCCAGCTCACCAACCCTGACAGGGAACACTGAAGCTTTCTTT.

The chain carries TRBV7-2 and TRBJ2-3, with TRBD2 matching over 13 bases. In germline, CDR1 is SGHTA, CDR2 FQGNSA. There are 15 residues in the CDR3. The V segment lost 2 bases and the J segment 7 bases; nucleotides outside the gene matches: 3. The CDR3 loop reads CASSLSTSGGNTQYF. Written as DNA, the CDR3 is TGTGCCAGCAGCTTATCGACTAGCGGGGGGAATACGCAGTATTTT.

V and J are TRBV30 and TRBJ1-2, with D possibly being TRBD1 (6 bases). The V gene lost 2 bases and the J gene lost 7 bases, with 11 bases spanning the gap. CDR3 size: 12 residues. Per the germline V gene, CDR1 is GTSNPN and CDR2 is SVGIG (reference sequence). This CDR3 is CAWSPQGIGYTF. CDR3 coding DNA: TGTGCCTGGAGTCCTCAGGGGATTGGCTACACCTTC. The whole variable domain, filled in from reference TRBV30 and TRBJ1-2, reads SQTIHQWPATLVQPVGSPLSLECTVEGTSNPNLYWYRQAAGRGLQLLFYSVGIGQISSEVPQNLSASRPQDRQFILSSKKLLLSDSGFYLCAWSPQGIGYTFGSGTRLTVV.

DNA of the CDR3: TGTGCCAGCAGTCCATACCGGGCCCCTGCGGGCACTGAAGCTTTCTTT. It yields the protein CASSPYRAPAGTEAFF. The chain is built from TRBV28 and TRBJ1-1, with no clear D. Trimming removed 5 bases from V and 4 bases from J, with 20 bases in between. This CDR3 comprises 16 residues. Germline V gene lookup returns CDR1 MDHEN and CDR2 SYDVKM.

The rearrangement uses TRBV14 and TRBJ1-2; weak D call: TRBD1 (5 bases). CDR3 length: 16 amino acids. Germline-derived CDR1 and CDR2 are SGHDN and FVKESK. V lost 1 base, J lost 9 bases, and 21 bases lay in between. CDR3 region: CASSQAGSGVGLSYTF. Written as DNA, the CDR3 is TGTGCCAGCAGCCAAGCTGGTTCGGGGGTCGGATTGAGCTACACCTTC.

The chain's CDR3 is CASSSSGTTSTDTQYF. The DNA for the CDR3 is TGCGCCAGCAGCTCCTCCGGGACAACAAGCACAGATACGCAGTATTTT. The chain uses TRBV5-1 and TRBJ2-3, with D possibly being TRBD1 (6 bases). Germline CDR1 is SGHRS and CDR2 is YFSETQ. The CDR3 consists of 16 residues. V was clipped by 3 bases and J by 0 bases, with 14 bases between them.

In its sample, this clone was seen a few times. The V call is TRBV10-3, the J call TRBJ1-1, with a tentative D call TRBD1 (5 bases). The CDR3 is made up of 14 amino acids. V gave up 11 bases and J gave up 1 base, with 17 bases separating them. Germline lookup yields CDR1 ENHRY and CDR2 SYGVKD. The CDR3 protein is CAARPLGGNTEAFF. CDR3 DNA: TGTGCCGCCCGACCCCTCGGGGGGAACACTGAAGCTTTCTTT.

This clone appeared once. V gene TRBV5-8 combines with J gene TRBJ1-1; weak D call: TRBD1 (5 bases). From germline, CDR1 is SGHTS and CDR2 YDEGEE. The CDR3 is 15 residues long. Deletions cut 4 bases from V and 3 bases from J, with 16 bases between. The CDR3 sequence: CASSVTPREDTEAFF. Written as DNA, the CDR3 is TGTGCCAGCAGCGTCACCCCCAGGGAAGACACTGAAGCTTTCTTT.

The chain carries TRBV7-9 and TRBJ1-5; no firm D call. The CDR3 has 13 amino acids. V gave up 5 bases and J gave up 3 bases, with 8 bases separating them. CDR1 and CDR2 from the germline V gene are SEHNR and FQNEAQ (reference sequence). The CDR3: CASSLDNNQPQHF. Here the CDR3 DNA reads TGTGCCAGCAGCCTAGATAACAATCAGCCCCAGCATTTT.

This clone was picked up one time. The chain carries TRBV7-3 and TRBJ2-5; 9 nucleotides match TRBD1. The J segment lost 2 bases and the V segment lost 4 bases, leaving 5 bases of the junction unmatched. Germline CDR1 and CDR2: SGHTA and FQGTGA. This CDR3 has 15 residues. Written as DNA, the CDR3 is TGTGCCAGCAGCTCGACAGGGGGAGTACAAGAGACCCAGTACTTC. Encoded protein: CASSSTGGVQETQYF.